The 18 T cell receptor beta chains below all came from one sample that was sequenced in a study of blood T cells in healthy people across ages. Using a J-beta primer mix together with a sample-barcoded 5' primer, a second PCR was run for about 6 to 12 cycles. Using its own MiXCR run on the 5' RACE reads, TCRdb lists one record per CDR3 protein. The sample contains 700,000 or so distinct CDR3 sequences, roughly 43% of which appear only once. The sequenced sample consisted of blood. These TCRs come from a man at least 80 years old in good health.

CDR3 DNA: TGCGCCAGCAGTGACCCAGGACAAGATACGCAGTATTTT. Translation gives CASSDPGQDTQYF. The chain recombines TRBV10-1 with TRBJ2-3; possibly TRBD1 for D (5 bases). The CDR3 has 13 residues. The germline V gene encodes CDR1 WNHNN and CDR2 SYGVQD (reference sequence). V was clipped by 3 bases and J by 5 bases, with 9 bases between them.

This clonotype was recorded many times. The J gene is TRBJ2-1, the V gene TRBV29-1, with D hard to call. CDR1 and CDR2 (germline): SQVTM, ANQGSEA. This CDR3 comprises 10 residues. V was trimmed by 6 bases and J by 5 bases, leaving 5 bases between them. The CDR3 bases are TGCAGCGTGGCGGACAATGAGCAGTTCTTC. Translated: CSVADNEQFF.

The CDR3 sequence is CASSYSKQGFGANVLTF. CDR3 bases: TGTGCCAGCAGTTACTCGAAACAGGGGTTTGGGGCCAACGTCCTGACTTTC. The V and J genes are TRBV6-6 and TRBJ2-6, with TRBD1 identical over 7 bases. In germline, CDR1 is MNHNY, CDR2 SVGAGI (reference sequence). J lost 3 bases, V lost 0 bases, and 5 bases had no gene match. The CDR3 extends over 17 amino acids.

The V and J genes are TRBV6-1 and TRBJ2-5, with TRBD1 as a possible D gene (8 bases). This CDR3 is built from 18 residues. Trimming cost V 1 base and J 11 bases, with 29 bases left between them. The germline V gene encodes CDR1 MNHNS and CDR2 SASEGT. CDR3 sequence reads: CASSEGRTGRGGSYGQYF. Written as DNA, the CDR3 is TGTGCCAGCAGTGAAGGGAGGACAGGGAGGGGCGGATCCTACGGGCAGTACTTC.

As concerns this clonotype: At one boundary the junction diverges from the germline segment, which might be a read error. V and J are TRBV6-2 or TRBV6-3 and TRBJ2-1, with 11 nucleotides matching TRBD2. Germline CDR1 reads MNHEY; CDR2 reads SVGEGT. CDR3 length equals 15 residues. CDR3 sequence (DNA): TGTGCCCGCAGTCAAACTAGCGGGGGTCTTTCTGAGCAGTTCTTC. Its protein product is CARSQTSGGLSEQFF.

The chain joins TRBV6-2 or TRBV6-3 to TRBJ2-7, with D perhaps TRBD1 (5 bases). V was shortened by 6 bases and J by 4 bases, with 10 bases between the two germline ends. The CDR3 is 12 residues long. Germline loops: CDR1 MNHEY, CDR2 SVGEGT. The CDR3 DNA sequence: TGTGCCAGCAGGAAAGACAGTTACGAGCAGTACTTC. Its translation: CASRKDSYEQYF.

The chain carries TRBV7-9 and TRBJ2-2, with 11 bases that match TRBD2. After removal of 5 bases from V and 6 bases from J, the junction contained 17 bases not matched to a gene. The CDR3 is 19 amino acids. CDR1 and CDR2 (germline): SEHNR, FQNEAQ (reference sequence). CDR3 amino acids: CASSEIPTSGSWYAGELFF. The CDR3 DNA follows: TGTGCCAGCAGCGAAATCCCTACTAGCGGGAGTTGGTACGCCGGGGAGCTGTTTTTT.

This sequence joins TRBV2 and TRBJ2-7, with a possible D match to TRBD2 (5 bases). The CDR3 totals 17 residues. The V end was cut by 6 bases, the J end by 1 base, with 22 bases between. CDR1 is SNHLY and CDR2 is FYNNEI in the germline V gene. CDR3 nucleotides: TGTGCCAGCAGGTTTTTAAAAGTCCTGGACTCATCCTACGAGCAGTACTTC. As protein: CASRFLKVLDSSYEQYF.

This clonotype came up many times. The chain joins TRBV29-1 to TRBJ2-5; no clear D gene. Germline-derived CDR1 and CDR2 are SQVTM and ANQGSEA. This CDR3 is 14 amino acids long. The V and J ends lost 4 bases and 5 bases respectively, with 17 bases between them. This chain's CDR3 is CSVGIPERGETQYF. The CDR3 nucleotides read TGCAGCGTTGGAATCCCGGAACGCGGTGAGACCCAGTACTTC. The variable domain in full, with the rest retrieved from reference TRBV29-1 and TRBJ2-5, is SAVISQKPSRDICQRGTSLTIQCQVDSQVTMMFWYRQQPGQSLTLIATANQGSEATYESGFVIDKFPISRPNLTFSTLTVSNMSPEDSSIYLCSVGIPERGETQYFGPGTRLLVL.

Concerning this clonotype: A single base separates this from a much larger clone, so it may be a read error. This chain joins TRBV12-3 or TRBV12-4 and TRBJ2-5; D remains ambiguous. The CDR3 runs to 14 residues. The CDR3 region is CAGSTTGLRETQYF. For the CDR3, the DNA is TGTGCCGGCAGTACGACCGGCTTGCGGGAGACCCAGTACTTC.

The chain uses TRBV5-1 and TRBJ2-3, with 10 nucleotides matching TRBD1. The trim removed 0 bases at V and 0 bases at J, leaving 1 base unmatched. The CDR3 has 16 residues. Germline V lookup: CDR1 SGHRS, CDR2 YFSETQ. CDR3 amino acids: CASSLGTGGSTDTQYF. Here the CDR3 DNA reads TGCGCCAGCAGCTTGGGGACAGGGGGAAGCACAGATACGCAGTATTTT.

The chain is built from TRBV20-1 and TRBJ2-1, with 8 positions matching TRBD1. CDR3 length: 15 residues. The germline CDR1 and CDR2 sequences are DFQATT and SNEGSKA (reference sequence). V dropped 4 bases and J dropped 4; count of bases not matched to a gene: 9. CDR3 residues: CSAKLGQVKYNEQFF. CDR3 coding DNA: TGCAGTGCTAAGTTGGGACAGGTGAAATACAATGAGCAGTTCTTC.

The chain combines TRBV4-3 with TRBJ2-7; no clear D gene. The CDR3 consists of 19 residues. Germline lookup yields CDR1 LGHNA and CDR2 YSLEER. Deletions cut 4 bases from V and 0 bases from J, with 25 bases between. In nucleotides, the CDR3 is TGCGCCAGCAGCCTCAAACGAGCTGTCGGAGCCTTTAGCTCCTACGAGCAGTACTTC. Encoded protein: CASSLKRAVGAFSSYEQYF.

In this sample, this clonotype turned up a few times. V gene TRBV4-2 combines with J gene TRBJ1-1, with 9 nucleotides matching TRBD1. The CDR3 length is 18 residues. CDR1 is LGHNA and CDR2 is YNFKEQ in the germline V gene. After removal of 5 bases from V and 2 bases from J, the junction contained 15 bases not matched to a gene. The CDR3 sequence is CASSRTGEYNKHNTEAFF. Here the CDR3 DNA reads TGTGCCAGCAGCAGGACAGGGGAATACAACAAGCACAACACTGAAGCTTTCTTT.

The chain joins TRBV11-2 to TRBJ1-4; 7 positions agree with TRBD1. Trimming removed 5 bases from V and 8 bases from J; junction bases left unmatched: 11. CDR1 is SGHAT and CDR2 is FQNNGV in the germline V gene. This CDR3 comprises 15 residues. The CDR3 DNA reads as TGTGCCAGCAGCCCCATCAGGGGGATGGGGGAAAAACTGTTTTTT. Residues: CASSPIRGMGEKLFF.

This chain joins TRBV30 and TRBJ2-3; D gene uncertain. This CDR3 is 14 amino acids long. V shed 4 bases and J shed 0 bases, with 11 bases lying between them. The germline CDR1 and CDR2 sequences are GTSNPN and SVGIG (reference sequence). CDR3 DNA sequence: TGTGCCTGGATGGCGGCAGCTAGCACAGATACGCAGTATTTT. This gives the protein CAWMAAASTDTQYF.

The chain employs TRBV21-1 and TRBJ2-7; TRBD1, the table's D call, lacks a check against the DNA. TRBV21-1 corresponds to a pseudogene. The CDR3 length is 13 residues. This chain's CDR3 is CATPCRGRCEQYF. The DNA for the CDR3 is TGTGCCACCCCGTGTCGGGGGAGGTGCGAGCAGTACTTC.

The rearrangement uses TRBV20-1 and TRBJ1-2; D unresolved. CDR3 length equals 14 residues. V was trimmed by 5 bases and J by 0 bases, leaving 13 bases between them. Germline V gives CDR1 DFQATT, CDR2 SNEGSKA (reference sequence). The DNA of the CDR3 is TGCAGTGCTCCCTCTAGACAAGCTAACTATGGCTACACCTTC. It specifies CSAPSRQANYGYTF.